Presented here are 21 T cell receptor beta chains from one specimen sequenced in a study of identical twins. TCRdb re-called the 5' RACE reads through MiXCR, storing one row per CDR3 protein. The sample holds more than 400,000 distinct CDR3 sequences, about 16% seen once. These data were also reused for a study on yellow fever vaccine responses in identical twins.

Sequenced: CD4+ T cells sorted from blood. These receptors came from a woman under 30 in good health.

This clonotype was found a few times. This chain connects TRBV20-1 to TRBJ2-5; D call uncertain. The CDR3 is 12 amino acids. Germline assignment: CDR1 DFQATT and CDR2 SNEGSKA (reference sequence). Trimming cost V 5 bases and J 1 base, with 8 bases left between them. CDR3 coding DNA: TGCAGTGCTCGACAATTCCAAGAGACCCAGTACTTC. Translating it yields CSARQFQETQYF.

The J gene is TRBJ2-3, the V gene TRBV7-9; TRBD2 matches at 9 bases. V lost 5 bases, J lost 8 bases, and 14 bases stayed unmatched. The CDR3 spans 16 residues. Germline CDR1 reads SEHNR; CDR2 reads FQNEAQ (reference sequence). The CDR3 loop is CASSPKLSSGEGTQYF. The CDR3 DNA is TGTGCCAGCAGCCCTAAGCTCTCTAGCGGGGAGGGTACGCAGTATTTT.

This clonotype was detected a few times. The chain couples TRBV15 to TRBJ1-4; D unclear. The CDR3 totals 12 residues. CDR1 and CDR2 from the germline V gene are LNHNV and YYDKDF (reference sequence). Trimming removed 3 bases at V and 5 bases at J, with 4 bases between. CDR3 nucleotides: TGTGCCACCAGCAGCTTGAATGAAAAACTGTTTTTT. It yields the protein CATSSLNEKLFF.

CDR3 in amino acids: CASSHRQGASTEAFF. The CDR3 bases are TGCGCCAGCAGCCATCGACAGGGGGCGAGCACTGAAGCTTTCTTT. This chain joins TRBV5-1 and TRBJ1-1; 10 nucleotides agree with TRBD1. The V and J ends lost 4 bases and 4 bases, in that order; junction bases with no gene match: 7. Germline loops: CDR1 SGHRS, CDR2 YFSETQ. The CDR3 runs to 15 residues.

This clonotype has more than one count but fewer than ten. The V gene is TRBV7-9, the J gene TRBJ2-7; no reliable D call. The CDR3 consists of 14 residues. The V end was cut by 3 bases, the J end by 1 base, with 10 bases between. Germline assignment: CDR1 SEHNR and CDR2 FQNEAQ (reference sequence). DNA for the CDR3: TGTGCCAGCAGCTTGATGGACGGATCCTACGAGCAGTACTTC. Its protein is CASSLMDGSYEQYF.

This clonotype was counted a few times. This sequence joins TRBV29-1 and TRBJ2-7; TRBD1 might be the D (5 bases). This CDR3 is 14 amino acids long. Germline V gives CDR1 SQVTM, CDR2 ANQGSEA. The V end was cut by 4 bases, the J end by 5 bases, with 18 bases between. CDR3 DNA sequence: TGCAGCGTTGGAATTGAGCAGGGTGGAAACGAGCAGTACGTC. This translates into CSVGIEQGGNEQYV.

This sequence joins TRBV4-1 and TRBJ2-1; the D gene is possibly TRBD2 (6 bases). This CDR3 has 16 amino acids. Germline-derived CDR1 and CDR2 are MGHRA and YSYEKL. Trimming took 4 bases from V and 0 from J, leaving 13 bases between them. CDR3 in DNA: TGCGCCAGCAGCCCGGACCCCGGGAGCTCCTACAATGAGCAGTTCTTC. It codes for CASSPDPGSSYNEQFF.

The rearrangement links TRBV5-1 to TRBJ2-7; D is undetermined. The ends were cut back, 0 bases at V and 3 bases at J, with 10 bases in the middle. Germline assignment: CDR1 SGHRS and CDR2 YFSETQ. The CDR3 extends over 14 amino acids. CDR3 amino acids: CASSLVRDNYEQYF. The CDR3 DNA reads TGCGCCAGCAGCTTGGTCCGAGACAACTACGAGCAGTACTTC. The full variable domain, rest sourced from reference TRBV5-1 and TRBJ2-7, is KAGVTQTPRYLIKTRGQQVTLSCSPISGHRSVSWYQQTPGQGLQFLFEYFSETQRNKGNFPGRFSGRQFSNSRSEMNVSTLELGDSALYLCASSLVRDNYEQYFGPGTRLTVT.

This clonotype appeared a few times. The chain is built from TRBV12-3 or TRBV12-4 and TRBJ1-5; 7 nucleotides agree with TRBD1. The CDR3 covers 15 residues. Losses at the gene ends were 6 bases for V and 6 bases for J; bases not matched to a gene: 11. For the CDR3, the DNA is TGTGCCAGCAGATGGGGATCAGGGGGAAGTCAGCCCCAGCATTTT. Its protein is CASRWGSGGSQPQHF.

This clonotype came up a few times. The genes are TRBV5-1 and TRBJ2-7; no clear D. Trimming left V 0 bases short and J 1 base short, with 14 bases between. Germline assignment: CDR1 SGHRS and CDR2 YFSETQ. The CDR3 totals 16 residues. DNA of the CDR3: TGCGCCAGCAGCTTGGTTGGCGGAATATCATCCTACGAGCAGTACTTC. This codes for CASSLVGGISSYEQYF.

This clonotype was seen more than once but under ten times. The V and J genes are TRBV20-1 and TRBJ2-2; D is unresolved. This CDR3 region has 13 residues. The germline CDR1 and CDR2 sequences are DFQATT and SNEGSKA (reference sequence). Trimming removed 1 base from V and 8 bases from J, with 11 bases in between. CDR3 coding DNA: TGCAGTGCTAGAGTGTCCCTCGGAGGGGAGCTGTTTTTT. As protein: CSARVSLGGELFF.

This clonotype has a handful of counts. The V and J genes are TRBV20-1 and TRBJ2-5; tentatively, D is TRBD1 or TRBD2 (5 bases each). Trimming took 2 bases from V and 1 from J, leaving 14 bases between them. The germline V gene has CDR1 DFQATT and CDR2 SNEGSKA (reference sequence). This CDR3 has 15 residues. For the CDR3, the DNA is TGCAGTGCTAGAAGAGGGGCTTCCCCCCAAGAGACCCAGTACTTC. Its protein is CSARRGASPQETQYF.

Points on this clonotype: The junction shows a germline mismatch at one end, possibly a read error. The CDR3 reads CATKQGANIGELFF. The DNA for the CDR3 is TGTGCCACGAAACAGGGGGCGAACATCGGGGAGCTGTTTTTT. The J gene is TRBJ2-2, the V gene TRBV6-1; 9 bases match TRBD1. CDR1 and CDR2 (germline): MNHNS, SASEGT. The CDR3 contains 14 residues.

This clonotype was recorded a few times. This chain joins TRBV6-1 and TRBJ1-5; D is undetermined. CDR3 length equals 13 residues. Germline V CDR1 and CDR2: MNHNS, SASEGT. Trimming shortened V by 6 bases and J by 0 bases, and 6 bases separated the two germline ends. In DNA, the CDR3 is TGTGCCAGCAGGCCTTATAGCAATCAGCCCCAGCATTTT. Protein: CASRPYSNQPQHF.

The V gene is TRBV5-1, the J gene TRBJ2-2; D is uncertain. Trimming stripped 3 bases from V and 1 base from J, with 10 bases between. CDR1 is SGHRS and CDR2 is YFSETQ in the germline V gene. This CDR3 has 15 amino acids. The CDR3 region is CASSSLLRNTGELFF. The CDR3 region has the DNA TGCGCCAGCAGCTCCCTACTACGGAACACCGGGGAGCTGTTTTTT.

The V gene is TRBV5-1, the J gene TRBJ2-3; D not resolved. Germline V gene sequence: CDR1 SGHRS, CDR2 YFSETQ. V lost 0 bases to trimming and J lost 4 bases, with 12 bases between them. The CDR3 is made up of 15 amino acids. CDR3 region: CASSLALSGADTQYF. DNA of the CDR3: TGCGCCAGCAGCTTGGCTTTATCCGGTGCAGATACGCAGTATTTT.

This clonotype was observed a few times. This chain joins TRBV3-1 and TRBJ2-7; 7 bases are a match to TRBD1. Germline CDR1 reads LGHDT; CDR2 reads YNNKEL (reference sequence). V dropped 2 bases and J dropped 2; count of bases not matched to a gene: 9. The CDR3 totals 16 residues. In nucleotides, the CDR3 is TGTGCCAGCAGCCAACGAGGACAGGCGCCTACCTACGAGCAGTACTTC. Protein product: CASSQRGQAPTYEQYF.

This clonotype was recorded a few times. This chain uses TRBV3-1 with TRBJ1-5; D is ambiguous. Looked up from germline, CDR1 is LGHDT and CDR2 is YNNKEL (reference sequence). Trimming removed 0 bases at V and 1 base at J, with 7 bases between. The CDR3 runs to 15 residues. This CDR3 reads CASSQDLGSNQPQHF. Here the CDR3 DNA reads TGTGCCAGCAGCCAAGATCTGGGGAGCAATCAGCCCCAGCATTTT.

The chain combines TRBV6-1 with TRBJ2-6; D may be TRBD1 or TRBD2 (5 bases each). Germline V gene data show CDR1 as MNHNS and CDR2 as SASEGT. The CDR3 covers 15 residues. Trimming pared 6 bases from V and 0 bases from J, leaving 9 bases between. This CDR3 reads CASRNGGSGANVLTF. CDR3 nucleotides: TGTGCCAGCAGAAATGGGGGCTCTGGGGCCAACGTCCTGACTTTC.

This chain connects TRBV24-1 to TRBJ2-5; D might be TRBD1 (6 bases). The V gene lost 5 bases and the J gene lost 3 bases, with 9 bases spanning the gap. Germline V gene sequence: CDR1 KGHDR, CDR2 SFDVKD. CDR3 length: 13 amino acids. Here the CDR3 DNA reads TGTGCCACCAGTGGGGGGCCCAAAGAGACCCAGTACTTC. It yields the protein CATSGGPKETQYF.

The chain recombines TRBV20-1 with TRBJ1-1; 7 bases line up with TRBD1. The V gene's germline CDR1 is DFQATT and CDR2 SNEGSKA (reference sequence). The CDR3 consists of 16 residues. With V trimmed by 0 bases and J by 5 bases, 12 bases remained unmatched. The DNA of the CDR3 is TGCAGTGCTAGAGAACCGGGCCTCTCAGGGGGGACTGAAGCTTTCTTT. It specifies CSAREPGLSGGTEAFF.